This T cell receptor (beta chain) was identified in a study of blood T cells in healthy people across ages. Overall study: Capture by template switching was about one barcoded beta molecule per two T cells.

The second PCR ran about 7 to 12 cycles with a sample-barcoded 5' primer and J-beta primers. TCRdb reanalysed the 5' RACE reads using MiXCR and keeps one entry per CDR3 protein. Among about 780,000 distinct CDR3 sequences listed, around half were seen once. Russia was home to the donors, healthy Caucasian individuals aged roughly 6 to 90. V was pared by 2 bases and J by 15 bases, with 11 bases between. This CDR3 has 11 residues. Looked up from germline, CDR1 is SNHLY and CDR2 is FYNNEI. The rearrangement links TRBV2 to TRBJ2-4, with TRBD1 as a possible D gene (7 bases). The receptor's source is a man older than 75 in good health. Material for sequencing was blood. The CDR3, as DNA: TGTGCCAGCAGTGAAATGCGGGACAGGTACTTC. This codes for CASSEMRDRYF.